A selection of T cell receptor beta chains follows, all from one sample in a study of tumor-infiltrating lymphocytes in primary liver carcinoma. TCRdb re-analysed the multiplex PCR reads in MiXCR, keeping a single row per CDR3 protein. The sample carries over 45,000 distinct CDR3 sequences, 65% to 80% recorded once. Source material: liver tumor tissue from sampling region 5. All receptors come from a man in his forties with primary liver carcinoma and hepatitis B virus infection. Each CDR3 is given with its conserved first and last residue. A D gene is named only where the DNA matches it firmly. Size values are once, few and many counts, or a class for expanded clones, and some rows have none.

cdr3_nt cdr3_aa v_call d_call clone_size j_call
TGTGCCAGTACTGGGACAGGTGGAGCCTACGAGCAGTACTTC CASTGTGGAYEQYF TRBV6-5 TRBD1 many TRBJ2-7
TGTGCCAGCATCTTAGCAGGAGGAACTGAAGCTTTCTTT CASILAGGTEAFF TRBV11-3 NA once TRBJ1-1
TGCGCCAGTAGCTTGCGGGCAGGGGGCTACTCTGGGGCCAACGTCCTGACTTTC CASSLRAGGYSGANVLTF TRBV5-1 TRBD1 NA TRBJ2-6
NA CASSLWTRMKAGANVPTF TRBV6-5 NA NA TRBJ2-6
TGCGCCAGCAGCCTAGTGCTAATAGGGGAAATCGAAGCTTTCTTT CASSLVLIGEIEAFF TRBV4-1 NA NA TRBJ1-1
TGTACCAGCAGTACCCCAGTCACGCAAGAGACCCAGTACTTC CTSSTPVTQETQYF TRBV12-3/TRBV12-4 NA NA TRBJ2-5
TGCGCCAGCGGCCAAGATAGCGGGAAGGGGATCCCCTACGAGCAGTACTTC CASGQDSGKGIPYEQYF TRBV4-2 TRBD2 NA TRBJ2-7
TGTGCCAGCAGTCTCCCCGGGACGCAGAGCCACGAGCAGTACTTC CASSLPGTQSHEQYF TRBV28 NA many TRBJ2-7
TGTGCCAGCAGCTTAATTAGCGGGAGGTCCGGGGAGCTGTTTTTT CASSLISGRSGELFF TRBV7-9 TRBD2 many TRBJ2-2
TGTGCCAGCGGTCCCGGACAGGGCAGCTCTAGGGCCAACGTCCTGACTTTC CASGPGQGSSRANVLTF TRBV11-2 TRBD1 few TRBJ2-6
TGTGCCAGCAGAGGACAGGGGCCCAATAATTCGCCCCTCCGCTTT CASRGQGPNNSPLRF TRBV6-1 TRBD1 NA TRBJ1-6
TGTGCCAGTAGTCCCGGGGGCGGTGGGCACTTCTTC CASSPGGGGHFF TRBV11-2 NA NA TRBJ2-1
TGTGCCATCAGTGGCGGACAGGGCACAGATACGCAGTATTTT CAISGGQGTDTQYF TRBV2 TRBD1 NA TRBJ2-3
TGTGCCAGCTGTCTAACTCCGGGACAGAGTCAGTACTTC CASCLTPGQSQYF TRBV6-5 TRBD1 NA TRBJ2-5
TGTGCCAACAGCCAAGGGGATCCTACCCAGTATTTT CANSQGDPTQYF TRBV4-2 NA NA TRBJ2-3
TGTGTCAGCAGTCCTCCGGGACAGGGGAATAATTCACCCCTTCACTTT CVSSPPGQGNNSPLHF TRBV6-6 TRBD1 NA TRBJ1-6
TGTGCCAGTAGTCAAAGGGAGAGCACTGAAGCTTTCTTT CASSQRESTEAFF TRBV19 NA few TRBJ1-1
TGTGCCAGCAGCTTAGGTCTTTTCACAGGGGTCGCCACAGATACGCAGTATTTT CASSLGLFTGVATDTQYF TRBV11-2 TRBD1 many TRBJ2-3
TGCAGCGTTACGACAGGGGAAGCTTTCTTT CSVTTGEAFF TRBV29-1 TRBD1 many TRBJ1-1
TGTGCCAGCAGTAAGGGGGCTACTAGCTCCTACGAGCAGTACTTC CASSKGATSSYEQYF TRBV6-1 TRBD1 many TRBJ2-7
TGCGCCAGCAGCCTGAGACTGGGCGAAGCCGGGGGGCTGTTTTTT CASSLRLGEAGGLFF TRBV4-1 NA few TRBJ2-2
TGTGTCAGCAGGCGACAGGTCAAAGAGACTCACTACTTC CVSRRQVKETHYF TRBV11-2 NA once TRBJ2-5
TGCGCCAGCAACCCAGACCAGGGGGCGTTCGACTATGACTACACCTTC CASNPDQGAFDYDYTF TRBV4-1 TRBD1 NA TRBJ1-2
TGTGCCAGCAGACTGGGACACGGCGAAGAACTGTTTTTT CASRLGHGEELFF TRBV12-3/TRBV12-4 NA NA TRBJ1-4
TGTGCCAGCAGCTTAGAGGGGAACTGTGGCTACCCTTTC CASSLEGNCGYPF TRBV11-2 NA few TRBJ1-2
TGTGCCGGCAGGCGGACGTGGGATACGCAGTATTTT CAGRRTWDTQYF TRBV6-1 NA NA TRBJ2-3
TGTGCCAGCAGTGAGGCGGCAAACTATGGCTTCACCTTC CASSEAANYGFTF TRBV28 NA NA TRBJ1-2
TGTGCTAGCAGTTCCACATATGGCCTAGCGGGGAATGAGCAGTTCTTC CASSSTYGLAGNEQFF TRBV6-6 TRBD2 NA TRBJ2-1
TGTGCCAGCAATTCCCAGGCTCCAGATACGCACTATTTT CASNSQAPDTHYF TRBV6-5 NA NA TRBJ2-3
TGTGCCAGCAGCGACAGGGATAACGACCCGAACACCGGGAAGCTGTTTTTC CASSDRDNDPNTGKLFF TRBV6-1 TRBD1 NA TRBJ2-2
TGTGCCAGCAGGACCCTGGGCACTAATGAAAAACTGTTTTTT CASRTLGTNEKLFF TRBV6-5 NA many TRBJ1-4
TGTGCCACCAGGGCTGCCGGGGAGATGTTTTTT CATRAAGEMFF TRBV24-1 NA NA TRBJ2-2
TGCGCCAGTAGCGCGACTAGCGGGACCGGCTTGGGGGAGCAGTACTTC CASSATSGTGLGEQYF TRBV4-1 TRBD2 NA TRBJ2-7
TGTGCCAGCAGCTTGGCGGCGAGGACAGGGGGAATCTACGAGCAGTACTTC CASSLAARTGGIYEQYF TRBV5-5 TRBD1 many TRBJ2-7
TGTGCCGGCAGCTTTCGGGACAGCACAAATACGCGGTATTTT CAGSFRDSTNTRYF TRBV11-2 TRBD1 NA TRBJ2-3
TGTGTCAGCGGCCGGGATAGGGGCTACGAGCAGTACTTC CVSGRDRGYEQYF TRBV6-5 NA NA TRBJ2-7
TGCGCCAGCACCTTAGCGGACTCCTACAGTGAGCAGTTCTTC CASTLADSYSEQFF TRBV5-1 NA NA TRBJ2-1
TGTGCCAGCAGTTACTTGACGGGAGGACAGGGAAATGAGCAGTTCTTC CASSYLTGGQGNEQFF TRBV6-5 NA NA TRBJ2-1
TGTGCCAGCACCCCAGGGTATAGCAATCAGCCCCAGCATTTT CASTPGYSNQPQHF TRBV6-1 NA many TRBJ1-5
TGTCCCAGCATCTTAGAGGGGAATTATGGCTACACCTTC CPSILEGNYGYTF TRBV11-2 NA NA TRBJ1-2
TGTGCCAACAGTGAAGCGCTCTGGGGAGTAGTCTATGGCTACACCTTC CANSEALWGVVYGYTF TRBV6-1 NA NA TRBJ1-2
TGTGCCAGCAGTTCCCTAAGCAGCACAGATGCGCAATATTTT CASSSLSSTDAQYF TRBV6-1 NA NA TRBJ2-3
TGTGCCAACAGTATTTCTGGGAGGGGCCAAGAGACCCAGTACTTC CANSISGRGQETQYF TRBV28 TRBD2 NA TRBJ2-5
TGTGCCAGCAGTTCCGTGGGGGACACAGATACGCAGTGTTTT CASSSVGDTDTQCF TRBV28 NA NA TRBJ2-3
TGTACCAACAGCGACAGGGATAACGACCCGAACACCGGGGAGCTGTTTTTT CTNSDRDNDPNTGELFF TRBV6-1 TRBD1 NA TRBJ2-2
TGCAGTGCCTCGGACAGTAGCGAGACCCAGCATTTT CSASDSSETQHF TRBV20-1 NA NA TRBJ1-5
TGTGCCAGCACCAAGGGTGGGCTTAGCTCCTACAATGAGCAGTTCTTC CASTKGGLSSYNEQFF TRBV6-1 NA many TRBJ2-1
TGTGCCAGCAGGAGGGACAGGGGGGCCAAGGATACGCAGTATTTT CASRRDRGAKDTQYF TRBV2 TRBD1 NA TRBJ2-3
TGCAGCGTAGGCCCGGGACAGGGTTACGAGCAGTACTTC CSVGPGQGYEQYF TRBV29-1 TRBD1 many TRBJ2-7